This is a list of T cell receptor beta chains from one sample in a study of blood T cell repertoires in COVID-19. Clones were sequenced by immunoSEQ multiplex PCR, and TCRdb holds only the in-frame ones, with some missing. The sample contains 110,000 to 150,000 clones, roughly 84% of which appear only once. The specimen was peripheral blood. The receptors derive from an older woman with acute or convalescent COVID-19. CDR3s include the opening cysteine and the closing phenylalanine or tryptophan. A D gene is named only where the DNA matches it firmly. Size tells how often a clone was seen (once, few, many) or the class of an expanded clone, and some rows leave it out.

TRBV6-5	.	.	TRBJ2-7	TGTGCCAGCAGTTCCGGGACTTCCTACGAGCAGTACTTC	CASSSGTSYEQYF
TRBV4-2	.	.	TRBJ2-7	TGTGCCAGCAGCCTGGACAGTACCTACGAGCAGTACTTC	CASSLDSTYEQYF
TRBV4-2	.	TRBD1	TRBJ2-5	TGTGCCTGCAGCCGCCGACAGGGGGCGATCCAGACCCAGTACTTC	CACSRRQGAIQTQYF
TRBV4-2	.	.	TRBJ2-1	TGTGCCAGCAGCCAAGATCCGAAGAGCTCCTACAATGAGCAGTTCTTC	CASSQDPKSSYNEQFF
TRBV9	.	.	TRBJ2-1	TGTGCCAGCAGCGTAGGGCAGGGGATCAATGAGCAGTTCTTC	CASSVGQGINEQFF
TRBV14	.	.	TRBJ2-7	TGTGCCAGCAGCCAAGACGACAGCCGGCGGCAGTACTTC	CASSQDDSRRQYF
TRBV10-2	.	.	TRBJ1-1	TGCGCCAGCAGTGGTCGGGCGGGTGAAGCTTTCTTT	CASSGRAGEAFF
TRBV10-3	once	TRBD1	TRBJ1-4	TGTGCCACTCACAGGGGAAGAAATGAAAAACTGTTTTTT	CATHRGRNEKLFF
TRBV6-5	.	.	TRBJ2-1	TGTGCCAGCAGAAAAGGACAGTACAATGAGCAGTTCTTC	CASRKGQYNEQFF
TRBV18	.	.	TRBJ1-3	TGTGCCAGCTCACCTACAGGGTCGGGAGGAAACACCATATATTTT	CASSPTGSGGNTIYF
TRBV6-6	.	TRBD1	TRBJ2-7	TGTGCCAGCAAGACAGGGGGCCCATACGAGCAGTACTTC	CASKTGGPYEQYF
TRBV19	.	.	TRBJ2-3	TGTGCCACCTCCCCGAGGACTAGCACAGATACGCAGTATTTT	CATSPRTSTDTQYF
TRBV9	.	TRBD1	TRBJ1-6	TGTGCCAGCAGCGCACGGACAGGTGATTCACCCCTCCACTTT	CASSARTGDSPLHF
TRBV5-1	.	.	TRBJ2-6	TGCGCCAGCAGCCAGGCCGTCTCTGGGGCCAACGTCCTGACTTTC	CASSQAVSGANVLTF
TRBV11-2	.	.	TRBJ2-5	TGTGCCAGCAGCTCACAGGGTGGGTTAGAGACCCAGTACTTC	CASSSQGGLETQYF
TRBV3-1/TRBV3-2	.	.	TRBJ1-2	TGTGCCAGCAGCCAAAGCGGCTACTATGGCTACACCTTC	CASSQSGYYGYTF
TRBV4-3	.	.	TRBJ2-2	TGCGCCAGCAGCCAAGTACTAGGCGGACCCACCGGGGAGCTGTTTTTT	CASSQVLGGPTGELFF
TRBV5-4	.	.	TRBJ1-2	TGTGCCAGCAGCCCCCTAGGACAGCCCTATGGCTACACCTTC	CASSPLGQPYGYTF
TRBV10-3	.	TRBD2	TRBJ2-5	TGTGCCACCTCTAGCGGGGGGGCCGAAGAGACCCAGTACTTC	CATSSGGAEETQYF
TRBV9	.	.	TRBJ1-2	TGTGCCAGCAGCGTAGATAGGGGAATGGATGGCTACACCTTC	CASSVDRGMDGYTF
TRBV7-8	.	TRBD2	TRBJ2-3	TGTGCCAGCAGCTATCGTAGCGGGCCTTTCACAGATACGCAGTATTTT	CASSYRSGPFTDTQYF
TRBV28	.	.	TRBJ2-4	TGTGCCAGTGGGGGGAAGGGAAACATTCAGTACTTC	CASGGKGNIQYF
TRBV11-2	.	.	TRBJ2-7	TGTGCCAGCAGCACAACCTACGAGCAGTACTTC	CASSTTYEQYF
TRBV6-5	.	.	TRBJ2-7	TGTGCCAGCAGTTACGAGGGCAGCCGCTACGAGCAGTACTTC	CASSYEGSRYEQYF
TRBV29-1	.	.	TRBJ2-7	TGCAGCGTTGTCTCCGGGGCCTACGAGCAGTACTTC	CSVVSGAYEQYF
TRBV2	.	TRBD1	TRBJ1-5	TGTGCCAGCTCCCCTGACAGGGGGTACAATCAGCCTCAGCATTTT	CASSPDRGYNQPQHF
TRBV5-6	.	.	TRBJ1-2	TGTGCCAGCAGCCGCCCACCACAGGGAAAAGGCTACACCTTC	CASSRPPQGKGYTF
TRBV27	.	TRBD1	TRBJ2-7	TGTGCCAGCAGTTTATCGACAGGGGATCATTATTACGAGCAGTACTTC	CASSLSTGDHYYEQYF
TRBV28	.	TRBD2	TRBJ2-2	TGTGCCAGCAACACCCCCGGGAGGACCGGGGAGCTGTTTTTT	CASNTPGRTGELFF
TRBV28	once	.	TRBJ2-1	TGTGCCAGCAGTCTCCAATTAAGGGGGAACAATGAGCAGTTCTTC	CASSLQLRGNNEQFF
TRBV7-2	.	TRBD1	TRBJ1-2	TGTGCCAGCAGCCCGGGGACAGCCAACTATGGCTACACCTTC	CASSPGTANYGYTF
TRBV23-1	once	.	TRBJ1-1	TGCGCCAGCAGTCAGGGAGGGGGGAGTACTGAAGCTTTCTTT	CASSQGGGSTEAFF
TRBV12-3/TRBV12-4	.	.	TRBJ1-2	TGTGCCAGCAGTCTAACCCGGAGGGGCTACACCTTC	CASSLTRRGYTF
TRBV15	.	.	TRBJ2-3	TGTGCCACCAGGGGAGCTAGCACAGATACGCAGTATTTT	CATRGASTDTQYF
TRBV5-4	once	TRBD1	TRBJ1-2	TGTGCCAGCAGCTTAGGGAGACAGGGTTCACCGAATGGCTACACCTTC	CASSLGRQGSPNGYTF
TRBV6-2/TRBV6-3	.	.	TRBJ2-1	TGTGCCAGCAGTTACGGCGGGGTAAACAATGAGCAGTTCTTC	CASSYGGVNNEQFF
TRBV7-2	.	.	TRBJ1-6	TGTGCCAGCAGCTTACCAGGCAATAATTCACCCCTCCACTTT	CASSLPGNNSPLHF
TRBV11-2	.	TRBD1	TRBJ1-4	TGTGCCAGCAGCTTAATCAGGGGGCGGGAAGAAAAACTGTTTTTT	CASSLIRGREEKLFF
TRBV2	.	TRBD1	TRBJ2-7	TGTGCCAGCAGCAATCCTGGGACAGCCCTCTCCCACTTC	CASSNPGTALSHF
TRBV7-7	.	.	TRBJ2-2	TGTGCTAGCAGCTCCCTGAGGGCCGGGTCGCTTAACACCGGGGAGCTGTTTTTT	CASSSLRAGSLNTGELFF
TRBV19	.	.	TRBJ2-1	TGTGCCAGTAGTCCCACCGAGGCACGCGGGAAAGGTGAGCAGTTCTTC	CASSPTEARGKGEQFF
TRBV19	once	TRBD1	TRBJ1-5	TGTGCCACTACCTTAACAGGGGGGCTTAATCAGCCCCAGCATTTT	CATTLTGGLNQPQHF
TRBV7-6	many	TRBD1	TRBJ1-6	TGTGCCAGCATGGCAGGGGGTTATAATTCACCCCTCCACTTT	CASMAGGYNSPLHF
TRBV10-2	few	.	TRBJ2-5	TGCGCCAGCAGTGTCCGGGTGGGGAGGGGGCAGTACTTC	CASSVRVGRGQYF
TRBV4-2	.	TRBD2	TRBJ2-5	TGTGCCAGCAGCTCAAGAGGGGCCAGCGGGGGCCAAGAGACCCAGTACTTC	CASSSRGASGGQETQYF
TRBV7-2	.	.	TRBJ2-7	TGTGCCAGCAGCTTGGGGCCAGGCCCCTACGAGCAGTACTTC	CASSLGPGPYEQYF
TRBV7-8	once	TRBD2	TRBJ2-5	TGTGCCAGCAGCTTAGTGACTAGCGGGGGGCAAGAGACCCAGTACTTC	CASSLVTSGGQETQYF
TRBV11-2	.	TRBD1	TRBJ2-7	TGTGCCAGCAGCCTCGGGACAGTCAGCTCCTACGAGCAGTACTTC	CASSLGTVSSYEQYF
TRBV7-2	.	TRBD1	TRBJ2-1	TGTGCCAGCAGCACCCGGACAGGGTTGCAGTTCTTC	CASSTRTGLQFF